These T cell receptor beta chains were read from a single sample in a study of tumor-infiltrating lymphocytes in primary liver carcinoma. TCRdb itself ran the multiplex PCR reads through MiXCR, one entry per CDR3 protein. Among over 75,000 distinct CDR3 sequences, 68% were seen once, and the ten largest hold around 25%. Input material: tumor-adjacent normal liver tissue. Receptors originate from a man between 40 and 49 years old with primary liver carcinoma and hepatitis B virus infection. CDR3s include the opening cysteine and the closing phenylalanine or tryptophan. The D gene is left open where the match is weak. Rows give clone size only sometimes, using once, few, many, or a class for an expanded clone.

j_gene: TRBJ1-1
v_gene: TRBV5-5
d_gene: NA
abundance: NA
CDR3nt: TGTGCCAGCAGGTTCGAGGGGAACACTGAGGCTTTCTTT
CDR3aa: CASRFEGNTEAFF

j_gene: TRBJ2-1
v_gene: TRBV6-5
d_gene: NA
abundance: many
CDR3nt: TGTGCCAGCAGTCCTGGACTACTCAATGAGCAGTTCTTC
CDR3aa: CASSPGLLNEQFF

j_gene: TRBJ1-5
v_gene: TRBV5-6
d_gene: NA
abundance: many
CDR3nt: TGTGCCAGCAGCTTGGGGGGCAGGCAGCCCCAGCATTTT
CDR3aa: CASSLGGRQPQHF

j_gene: TRBJ2-7
v_gene: TRBV11-2
d_gene: TRBD2
abundance: NA
CDR3nt: TGTGCCAGTAGCTTACCTCGGGGGAGGGATATCGAGCAGTACTTC
CDR3aa: CASSLPRGRDIEQYF

j_gene: TRBJ1-1
v_gene: TRBV12-3/TRBV12-4
d_gene: NA
abundance: many
CDR3nt: TGTGCCAGCACCCCCACTGGGAACACTGAAGCTTTCTTT
CDR3aa: CASTPTGNTEAFF

j_gene: TRBJ2-4
v_gene: TRBV11-2
d_gene: NA
abundance: NA
CDR3nt: TGTGCCAGCAGCTTAAGTGGGGAGGCAGGACCCAAAAACATTCAGTACTTC
CDR3aa: CASSLSGEAGPKNIQYF

j_gene: TRBJ2-1
v_gene: TRBV6-1
d_gene: TRBD2
abundance: many
CDR3nt: TGTGCCAGCAGTGTGGGACTAGCACAGAATGAGCAGTTCTTC
CDR3aa: CASSVGLAQNEQFF

j_gene: TRBJ2-2
v_gene: TRBV5-5
d_gene: TRBD2
abundance: NA
CDR3nt: TGTGCCAGCAGCTATCCTAGCGGGGGTGACACCGGGGAGCTGTTTTTT
CDR3aa: CASSYPSGGDTGELFF

j_gene: TRBJ2-5
v_gene: TRBV5-1
d_gene: NA
abundance: NA
CDR3nt: TGCGCCATCAGCCAAGGGGATGAGGAAACCCAGTACTTC
CDR3aa: CAISQGDEETQYF

j_gene: TRBJ2-2
v_gene: TRBV11-2
d_gene: NA
abundance: medium-sized
CDR3nt: TGTGCCAGCAGCTTAAATTGGAACACCGGGGAGCTGTTTTTT
CDR3aa: CASSLNWNTGELFF

j_gene: TRBJ2-7
v_gene: TRBV11-2
d_gene: TRBD2
abundance: NA
CDR3nt: TGTGCCAGCAGCTGGCCGGGGGGACTGGGCTACGACCAGTACTTC
CDR3aa: CASSWPGGLGYDQYF

j_gene: TRBJ2-1
v_gene: TRBV29-1
d_gene: NA
abundance: NA
CDR3nt: TGCAGTGTTGAAGGGGGGGGTTGGGCAGGGGGCTGTTCCAATGAGCAGTTCTTC
CDR3aa: CSVEGGGWAGGCSNEQFF

j_gene: TRBJ2-1
v_gene: TRBV11-2
d_gene: TRBD2
abundance: NA
CDR3nt: TGTGCCAGCATCTTGGGGGGGAGCTCCTACAATGAGCAGTTCTTC
CDR3aa: CASILGGSSYNEQFF

j_gene: TRBJ1-2
v_gene: TRBV29-1
d_gene: NA
abundance: NA
CDR3nt: TGCAGCGTTGGAGATGGTTACGGTTATGGCTACACCTTC
CDR3aa: CSVGDGYGYGYTF

j_gene: TRBJ2-1
v_gene: TRBV7-9
d_gene: TRBD2
abundance: NA
CDR3nt: TGTGCCAGGAGCTTTGCGGGAGGGCCAAGCGAGCAGTTCTTC
CDR3aa: CARSFAGGPSEQFF

j_gene: TRBJ2-4
v_gene: TRBV28
d_gene: NA
abundance: NA
CDR3nt: TGTGCCAGCAGTTCCCCCGGGACCAACGGCAAAAACATTCAGTACTTC
CDR3aa: CASSSPGTNGKNIQYF

j_gene: TRBJ2-7
v_gene: TRBV6-5
d_gene: TRBD2
abundance: NA
CDR3nt: TGTGCCAGCAGCCTTGAGCCGCCGGGGGGATACGAGCAGTACTTC
CDR3aa: CASSLEPPGGYEQYF

j_gene: TRBJ2-7
v_gene: TRBV29-1
d_gene: TRBD2
abundance: NA
CDR3nt: TGCAGCGTCGGAGCGGGACTAGCGGAGCCGGCTTACTTC
CDR3aa: CSVGAGLAEPAYF

j_gene: TRBJ1-1
v_gene: TRBV12-3/TRBV12-4
d_gene: NA
abundance: once
CDR3nt: TGTGCGAGCAGTCCGTCGGGGGGGTTCTCGACTGAAGCTTCCTTT
CDR3aa: CASSPSGGFSTEASF

j_gene: TRBJ2-2
v_gene: TRBV6-5
d_gene: NA
abundance: many
CDR3nt: TGTGCCAGCAGCTCATCTACAGGAAGGACCGGGGAGCTGTTTTTT
CDR3aa: CASSSSTGRTGELFF

j_gene: TRBJ2-2
v_gene: TRBV12-3/TRBV12-4
d_gene: TRBD2
abundance: NA
CDR3nt: TGTGCCAGCAGTTTCCGGGACTTGAGCGGGGAGCTGCTTTTT
CDR3aa: CASSFRDLSGELLF

j_gene: TRBJ2-7
v_gene: TRBV12-3/TRBV12-4
d_gene: TRBD2
abundance: NA
CDR3nt: TGTGCCAGCAGCACTCGGACTAGCTCCTACGAGCGGTACTTC
CDR3aa: CASSTRTSSYERYF

j_gene: TRBJ2-6
v_gene: TRBV6-5
d_gene: NA
abundance: NA
CDR3nt: TGTCCCTGCAGGAGGGAGACGAGGGGGGCCAACGTCCTGACTTTC
CDR3aa: CPCRRETRGANVLTF

j_gene: TRBJ2-1
v_gene: TRBV11-3
d_gene: TRBD2
abundance: NA
CDR3nt: TGTGCCAGCACCTCCCTAGCGGGAGAGGGTGAGCTGTCCTTC
CDR3aa: CASTSLAGEGELSF

j_gene: TRBJ2-4
v_gene: TRBV5-1
d_gene: TRBD2
abundance: once
CDR3nt: TGCGCCAGCAGCGCCACCATCTCTAGCGGGGAAATAGCCAAAAACATTCAGTACTTC
CDR3aa: CASSATISSGEIAKNIQYF

j_gene: TRBJ2-5
v_gene: TRBV25-1
d_gene: NA
abundance: NA
CDR3nt: TGTGCCGCCTCCCGGCGGGGTGGGGAAGGGACCCAGTACTTC
CDR3aa: CAASRRGGEGTQYF

j_gene: TRBJ2-7
v_gene: TRBV5-5
d_gene: TRBD1
abundance: NA
CDR3nt: TGTCCCAGCAGCTTGGCCCCCCGGACAGGGGGAATCTACGAGCAGTACTTT
CDR3aa: CPSSLAPRTGGIYEQYF

j_gene: TRBJ2-1
v_gene: TRBV4-2
d_gene: NA
abundance: few
CDR3nt: TGTGCCAGGAGCCAAGATTCGGACAACCGGGCTCATTTCTTC
CDR3aa: CARSQDSDNRAHFF

j_gene: TRBJ2-3
v_gene: TRBV12-3/TRBV12-4
d_gene: NA
abundance: NA
CDR3nt: TGTGCCAACAGTTTACAGGACCGCACAGATACGCAGTATTTT
CDR3aa: CANSLQDRTDTQYF

j_gene: TRBJ2-5
v_gene: TRBV29-1
d_gene: NA
abundance: many
CDR3nt: TGCAGCGTCGGGGGACAAGGAGAGGGCCAGTACTTC
CDR3aa: CSVGGQGEGQYF

j_gene: TRBJ1-2
v_gene: TRBV7-8
d_gene: NA
abundance: NA
CDR3nt: NA
CDR3aa: CASSPRTGVNYGCTF

j_gene: TRBJ2-1
v_gene: TRBV11-3
d_gene: NA
abundance: once
CDR3nt: TGTGACAACAGCTTGGTGGGGAATGAGCAGTTCTTC
CDR3aa: CDNSLVGNEQFF

j_gene: TRBJ2-6
v_gene: TRBV6-5
d_gene: TRBD1
abundance: NA
CDR3nt: TGTGCCAGCGGGGCAGGGGACAGATCCGGGGCCAGCATCCTGACTTTC
CDR3aa: CASGAGDRSGASILTF

j_gene: TRBJ2-1
v_gene: TRBV4-2
d_gene: TRBD2
abundance: NA
CDR3nt: TGCGCCGGCAGCCGACGACTAGCGGGAACCTACAATGAGCAGTTCTTC
CDR3aa: CAGSRRLAGTYNEQFF

j_gene: TRBJ2-7
v_gene: TRBV6-5
d_gene: TRBD1
abundance: NA
CDR3nt: TGTGCCAGCAGTTACGGGTTCCAAGGGACAGGGTACTACAAGCAGTACTTC
CDR3aa: CASSYGFQGTGYYKQYF

j_gene: TRBJ1-1
v_gene: TRBV14
d_gene: NA
abundance: once
CDR3nt: TGTACCAGCAGCCCGGGTAGGGGCACTGAAGCATTCTTT
CDR3aa: CTSSPGRGTEAFF

j_gene: TRBJ1-5
v_gene: TRBV4-1
d_gene: TRBD1
abundance: many
CDR3nt: TGCGCCAGCAGCCAAGCACAGGGGGACAATCAGCCCCAGCATTTT
CDR3aa: CASSQAQGDNQPQHF

j_gene: TRBJ2-1
v_gene: TRBV20-1
d_gene: NA
abundance: once
CDR3nt: TGCAGTGTTAGAACCCAACCTGAGCAGTTCTTC
CDR3aa: CSVRTQPEQFF

j_gene: TRBJ2-2
v_gene: TRBV28
d_gene: TRBD2
abundance: NA
CDR3nt: TGTGCCAGCAGTTTCGACCGAGCGGGAGCCCCGAACACCGGGGAGCTGTTTTTT
CDR3aa: CASSFDRAGAPNTGELFF

j_gene: TRBJ2-7
v_gene: TRBV12-3/TRBV12-4
d_gene: NA
abundance: NA
CDR3nt: TGTGCTAGCAGTTTACATGGAGAGGACAACGAGCAGTACTTC
CDR3aa: CASSLHGEDNEQYF

j_gene: TRBJ2-1
v_gene: TRBV12-3/TRBV12-4
d_gene: NA
abundance: NA
CDR3nt: TGTGCCAGCAGTCCGCCGGGACAGCGGGCCCTTTACTCCTACAATGAGCAGTTCTTC
CDR3aa: CASSPPGQRALYSYNEQFF